The source of this T cell receptor (beta chain) is a study of shared clonotypes between healthy human individuals. Sequenced by immunoSEQ multiplex PCR; TCRdb stores in-frame clones only, minus some. Of 2 million to 3 million clones listed, approximately 90% were seen once; the top ten hold about 0.13%. Germline-derived CDR1 and CDR2 are SGHTA and FQGNSA. The V and J ends lost 4 bases and 7 bases, in that order; junction bases with no gene match: 4. The length of the CDR3 is 15 residues. The receptor was isolated from a man aged 18 to 30 in good health. The sample was naive CD4+ T cells sorted from blood. The subset denotes: CD45RA+ positively selected. This chain connects TRBV7-2 to TRBJ2-2; TRBD2 matches at 12 bases. The CDR3 coding sequence is TGTGCCAGCAGCTCACTAGCGGGAGGCTACGGGGAGCTGTTTTTT. Residues: CASSSLAGGYGELFF.